Given below is one T cell receptor (beta chain) in context. This record belongs to a study of blood T cell repertoires in COVID-19. Study summary: Acute-phase and convalescent COVID-19 samples originated in the United States, Italy and Spain. From T cells, B-cell-depleted T cells, or PBMCs came the material, which was cDNA or gDNA.

Per the original data handling: Reference gene primers were amplified, and this amplification served to estimate nucleated cell counts. Measured with immunoSEQ multiplex PCR; TCRdb has only the in-frame clones, and not every one. V and J calls and clone size are given by that table; D and trimming were obtained from the DNA. The sample contains roughly 250,000 clones, 75% to 90% of which appear only once. V was clipped by 6 bases and J by 1 base; unmatched bases: 9. There are 15 residues in the CDR3. The germline gives CDR1 SQVTM, CDR2 ANQGSEA. The genes are TRBV29-1 and TRBJ1-1; 9 bases line up with TRBD1. The sequence was collected from a woman between 35 and 50 years old with acute or convalescent COVID-19. Material: peripheral blood. The CDR3 DNA is TGCAGCGTGGATCACAGGGGGCGGGAGAACACTGAAGCTTTCTTT. Its translation: CSVDHRGRENTEAFF.